This T cell receptor beta chain stems from a study of OX40 agonist ivuxolimab in advanced cancers. Background on the study: Patients were treated with ivuxolimab, an agonistic anti-OX40 (CD134) antibody. Study-level points and caveats: Partial responders at 0.1-3.0 mg/kg showed near-lowest clonal expansion. Expanded clones tended on average to be more numerous among CD8+ T cells than CD4+.

This table comes from immunoSEQ multiplex PCR, and its TCRdb copy is limited to in-frame clones, with some not included. The repertoire has some 95,000 clones, about 90% of them found once; the top ten carry around 0.51%. In this sample, this clone turned up once. Its antigen is unknown. Germline CDR1 reads SGHRS; CDR2 reads YFSETQ. Germline trimming cut 4 bases from V and 7 bases from J; bases unmatched to any gene: 13. The CDR3 consists of 15 residues. The V call is TRBV5-1, the J call TRBJ1-2; 7 nucleotides match TRBD1. The sequences come from CD4+ or CD8+ T cells sorted from blood, collected in a trial of the OX40 agonist ivuxolimab. This receptor was identified in an adult with an advanced solid tumor such as melanoma, head and neck, liver or kidney cancer. CDR3 sequence (DNA): TGCGCCAGCAGCCCCCGACAGGGAATAGGATTTGGCTACACCTTC. Translation: CASSPRQGIGFGYTF.